The T cell receptor beta chain described here comes from a study of blood T cell repertoires in COVID-19. Study background: The United States, Italy and Spain supplied acute and convalescent COVID-19 samples. PBMCs, B-cell-depleted T cells, or T cells were the source of the cDNA or gDNA that made up the material.

The germline V gene has CDR1 SEHNR and CDR2 FQNEAQ (reference sequence). Trimming cost V 6 bases and J 7 bases, with 15 bases left between them. There are 14 residues in the CDR3. This clone was found a few times. In the original processing: Estimation of nucleated cell counts relied on the amplification of reference gene primers. Data came from immunoSEQ multiplex PCR; TCRdb stores just in-frame clones and leaves some out. V, J and clone size were drawn from that table, and D and trimming were deduced from the DNA. This sample has around 47,000 clones, with just under 70% found just once. Sequencing used peripheral blood. The receptor's source is a man older than 75 with acute or convalescent COVID-19. V and J are TRBV7-9 and TRBJ2-2; maybe TRBD2 (5 bases). The CDR3 loop reads CASRPGSRGGELFF. CDR3 coding DNA: TGTGCCAGCAGACCCGGGTCCCGGGGCGGGGAGCTGTTTTTT.